This T cell receptor beta chain was identified during a study of regulatory T cells in long-lasting Graves disease. Arm-PCR of CDR3 regions with iRepertoire HTBI primers generated TCR beta libraries. Each CDR3 protein is one row after TCRdb ran MiXCR on the multiplex PCR reads. Among 540,000 or so distinct CDR3 sequences listed, about 13% were seen once. The time point is: newly diagnosed GD, antithyroid drugs for less than 3 months. Generation of the TCR library employed RNA extracted from PBMCs. Findings of the study overall: Not thyroid tissue but only peripheral blood was studied. Persistent-disease Graves' patients showed less TCR diversity than new cases.

Trimming pared 1 base from V and 2 bases from J, leaving 6 bases between. In germline, CDR1 is LGHNA, CDR2 YNFKEQ. This CDR3 has 13 residues. As concerns this clonotype: Its antigen is still unknown.

This sample also belongs to another study, concerning T cells in Graves' hyperthyroidism and ophthalmopathy. Per that study: A 13 V-J signature model discriminated ophthalmopathy versus stable hyperthyroidism.

The chain employs TRBV4-2 and TRBJ2-7, with D hard to call. This TCR was recovered from a man younger than 40 with Graves disease. The sample was peripheral blood mononuclear cells (PBMCs), taken at new diagnosis, from a patient treated with antithyroid drugs. The CDR3 region has the DNA TGTGCCAGCAGCCAAGTAATGACCTACGAGCAGTACTTC. Translating it yields CASSQVMTYEQYF.